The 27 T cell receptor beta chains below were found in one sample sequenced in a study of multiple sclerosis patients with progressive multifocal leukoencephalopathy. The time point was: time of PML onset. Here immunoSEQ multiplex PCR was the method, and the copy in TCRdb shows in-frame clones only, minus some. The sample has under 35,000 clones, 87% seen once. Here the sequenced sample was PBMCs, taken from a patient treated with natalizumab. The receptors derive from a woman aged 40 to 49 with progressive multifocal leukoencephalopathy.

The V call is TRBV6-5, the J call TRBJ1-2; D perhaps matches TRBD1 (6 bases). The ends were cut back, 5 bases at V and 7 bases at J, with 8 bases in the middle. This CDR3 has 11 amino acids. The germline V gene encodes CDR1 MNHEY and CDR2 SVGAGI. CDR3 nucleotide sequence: TGTGCCAGCAGTCCGGGGGCTGGCTACACCTTC. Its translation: CASSPGAGYTF.

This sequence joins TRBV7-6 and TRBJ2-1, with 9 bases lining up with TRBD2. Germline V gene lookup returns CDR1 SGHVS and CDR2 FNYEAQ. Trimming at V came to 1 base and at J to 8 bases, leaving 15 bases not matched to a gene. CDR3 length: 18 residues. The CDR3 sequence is CASSLGGLGGRAIDEQFF. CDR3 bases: TGTGCCAGCAGCTTAGGTGGTCTGGGCGGGAGGGCTATCGATGAGCAGTTCTTC.

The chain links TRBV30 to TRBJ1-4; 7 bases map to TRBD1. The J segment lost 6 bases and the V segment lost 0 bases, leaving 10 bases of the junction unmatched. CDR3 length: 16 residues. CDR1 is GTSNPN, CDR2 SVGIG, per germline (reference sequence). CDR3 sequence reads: CAWSVKGATEDEKLFF. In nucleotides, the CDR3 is TGTGCCTGGAGTGTAAAGGGGGCTACGGAGGATGAAAAACTGTTTTTT. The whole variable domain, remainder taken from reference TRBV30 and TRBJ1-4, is SQTIHQWPATLVQPVGSPLSLECTVEGTSNPNLYWYRQAAGRGLQLLFYSVGIGQISSEVPQNLSASRPQDRQFILSSKKLLLSDSGFYLCAWSVKGATEDEKLFFGSGTQLSVL.

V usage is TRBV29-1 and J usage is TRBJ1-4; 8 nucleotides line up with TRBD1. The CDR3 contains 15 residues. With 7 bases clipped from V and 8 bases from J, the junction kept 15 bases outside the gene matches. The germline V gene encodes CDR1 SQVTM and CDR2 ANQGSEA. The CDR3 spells CSAIVPPTGGEKLFF. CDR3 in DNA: TGCAGCGCCATTGTGCCCCCAACAGGGGGGGAAAAACTGTTTTTT.

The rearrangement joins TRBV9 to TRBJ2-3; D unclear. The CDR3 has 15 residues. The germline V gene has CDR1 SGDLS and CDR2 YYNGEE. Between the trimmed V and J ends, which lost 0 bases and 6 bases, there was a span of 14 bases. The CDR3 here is CASSVDLGIADTQYF. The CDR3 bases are TGTGCCAGCAGCGTAGATTTAGGCATTGCGGATACGCAGTATTTT.

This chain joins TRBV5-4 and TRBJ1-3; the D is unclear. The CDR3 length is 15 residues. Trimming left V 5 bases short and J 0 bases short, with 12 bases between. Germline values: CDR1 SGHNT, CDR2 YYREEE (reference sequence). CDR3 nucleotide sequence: TGTGCCAGCAGTTTGCCGGCTAGCTCTGGAAACACCATATATTTT. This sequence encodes CASSLPASSGNTIYF.

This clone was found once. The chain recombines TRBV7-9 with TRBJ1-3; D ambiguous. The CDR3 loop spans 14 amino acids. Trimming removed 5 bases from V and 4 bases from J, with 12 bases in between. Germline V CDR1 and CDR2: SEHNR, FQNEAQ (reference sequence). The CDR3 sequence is CASSPQRPGNTIYF. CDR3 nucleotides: TGTGCCAGCAGCCCCCAACGTCCAGGAAACACCATATATTTT.

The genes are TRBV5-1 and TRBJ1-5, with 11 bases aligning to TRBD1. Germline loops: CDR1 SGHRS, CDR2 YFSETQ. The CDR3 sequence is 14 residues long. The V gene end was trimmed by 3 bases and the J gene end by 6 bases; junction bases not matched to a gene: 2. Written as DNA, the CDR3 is TGCGCCAGCAGCTCGGGACAGGGGGGTCAGCCCCAGCATTTT. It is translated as CASSSGQGGQPQHF.

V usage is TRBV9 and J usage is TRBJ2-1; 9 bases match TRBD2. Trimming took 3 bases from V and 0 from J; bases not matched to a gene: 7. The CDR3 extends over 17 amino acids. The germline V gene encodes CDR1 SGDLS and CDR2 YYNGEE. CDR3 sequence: CASSGTSVASSYNEQFF. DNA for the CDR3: TGTGCCAGCAGCGGGACTAGCGTCGCCAGCTCCTACAATGAGCAGTTCTTC. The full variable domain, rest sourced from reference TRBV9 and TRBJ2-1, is DSGVTQTPKHLITATGQRVTLRCSPRSGDLSVYWYQQSLDQGLQFLIQYYNGEERAKGNILERFSAQQFPDLHSELNLSSLELGDSALYFCASSGTSVASSYNEQFFGPGTRLTVL.

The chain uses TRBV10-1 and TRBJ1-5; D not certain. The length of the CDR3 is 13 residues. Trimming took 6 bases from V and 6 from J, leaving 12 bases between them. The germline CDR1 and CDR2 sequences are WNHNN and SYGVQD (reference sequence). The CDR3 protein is CASRGRSVQPQHF. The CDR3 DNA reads TGCGCCAGCAGGGGGAGGAGTGTTCAGCCCCAGCATTTT.

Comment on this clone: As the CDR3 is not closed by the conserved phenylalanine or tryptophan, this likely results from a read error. The CDR3 sequence: CASSSHEMQPQHL. The CDR3 DNA follows: TGTGCCAGCAGCTCCCACGAGATGCAGCCCCAGCATCTT. The chain links TRBV11-2 to TRBJ1-5; D is undetermined. This CDR3 is built from 13 residues. The V end lost 4 bases, the J end lost 7 bases, and 11 bases lay between the germline ends. Germline assignment: CDR1 SGHAT and CDR2 FQNNGV.

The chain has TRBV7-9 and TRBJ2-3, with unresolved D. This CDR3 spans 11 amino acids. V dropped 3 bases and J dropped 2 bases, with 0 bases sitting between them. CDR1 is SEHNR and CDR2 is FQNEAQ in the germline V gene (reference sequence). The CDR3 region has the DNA TGTGCCAGCAGCTTCACAGATACGCAGTATTTT. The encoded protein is CASSFTDTQYF.

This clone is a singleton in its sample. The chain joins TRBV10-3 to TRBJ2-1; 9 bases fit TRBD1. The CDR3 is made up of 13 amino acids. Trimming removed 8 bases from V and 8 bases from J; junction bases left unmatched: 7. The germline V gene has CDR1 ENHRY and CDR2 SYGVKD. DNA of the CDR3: TGTGCCATCGGAATGACAGGGGGGGATGAGCAGTTCTTC. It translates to CAIGMTGGDEQFF.

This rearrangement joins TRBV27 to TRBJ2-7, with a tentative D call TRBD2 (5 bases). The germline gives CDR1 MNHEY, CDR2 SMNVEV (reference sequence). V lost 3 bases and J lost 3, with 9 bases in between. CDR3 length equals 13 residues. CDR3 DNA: TGTGCCAGCAGTTTCGCGGGCAGCTACGAGCAGTACTTC. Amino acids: CASSFAGSYEQYF.

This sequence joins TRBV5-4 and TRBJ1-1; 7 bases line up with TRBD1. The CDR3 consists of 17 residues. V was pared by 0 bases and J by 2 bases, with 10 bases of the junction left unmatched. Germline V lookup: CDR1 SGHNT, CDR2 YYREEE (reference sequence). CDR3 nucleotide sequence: TGTGCCAGCAGCTTGGGGGCAGGGGGTGATGTTAACACTGAAGCTTTCTTT. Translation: CASSLGAGGDVNTEAFF. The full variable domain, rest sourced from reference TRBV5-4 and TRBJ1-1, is ETGVTQSPTHLIKTRGQQVTLRCSSQSGHNTVSWYQQALGQGPQFIFQYYREEENGRGNFPPRFSGLQFPNYSSELNVNALELDDSALYLCASSLGAGGDVNTEAFFGQGTRLTVV.

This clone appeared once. The CDR3 coding sequence is TGTGCCTGGAGTGCGGACTACTCCTACGAGCAGTACTTC. This translates into CAWSADYSYEQYF. The V gene is TRBV30, the J gene TRBJ2-7; a weak D match, TRBD2 (6 bases). CDR1 is GTSNPN and CDR2 is SVGIG in the germline V gene (reference sequence). This CDR3 is built from 13 residues. V gave up 1 base and J gave up 0 bases, with 7 bases separating them.

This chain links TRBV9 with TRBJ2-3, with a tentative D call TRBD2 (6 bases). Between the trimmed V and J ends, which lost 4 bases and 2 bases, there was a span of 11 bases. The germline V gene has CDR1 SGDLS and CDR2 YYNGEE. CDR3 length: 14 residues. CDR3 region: CASSMRGITDTQYF. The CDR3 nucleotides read TGTGCCAGCAGCATGCGGGGCATCACAGATACGCAGTATTTT.

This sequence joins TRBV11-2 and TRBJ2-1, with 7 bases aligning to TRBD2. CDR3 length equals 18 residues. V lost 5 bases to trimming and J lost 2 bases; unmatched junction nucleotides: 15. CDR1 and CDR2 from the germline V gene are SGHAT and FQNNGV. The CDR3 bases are TGTGCCAGCAGCCCCCTAGCCGTGGGAGGGTTGACCTACAATGAGCAGTTCTTC. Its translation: CASSPLAVGGLTYNEQFF. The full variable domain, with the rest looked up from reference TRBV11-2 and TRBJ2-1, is EAGVAQSPRYKIIEKRQSVAFWCNPISGHATLYWYQQILGQGPKLLIQFQNNGVVDDSQLPKDRFSAERLKGVDSTLKIQPAKLEDSAVYLCASSPLAVGGLTYNEQFFGPGTRLTVL.

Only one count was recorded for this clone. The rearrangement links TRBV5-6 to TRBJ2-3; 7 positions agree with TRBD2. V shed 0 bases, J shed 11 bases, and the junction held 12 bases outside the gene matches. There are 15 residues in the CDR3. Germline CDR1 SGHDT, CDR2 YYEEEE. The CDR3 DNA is TGTGCCAGCAGCTTGGAGGCTAGCGGCCAGAGGGGGCAGTATTTT. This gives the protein CASSLEASGQRGQYF.

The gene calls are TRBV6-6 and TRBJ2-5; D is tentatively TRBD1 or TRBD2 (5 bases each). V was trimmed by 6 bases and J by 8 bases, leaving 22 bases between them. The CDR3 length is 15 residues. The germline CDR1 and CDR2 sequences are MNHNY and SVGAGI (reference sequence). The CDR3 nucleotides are TGTGCCAGCAGCAAATCCGGGACCATTGGGGAAACCCAGTACTTC. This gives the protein CASSKSGTIGETQYF.

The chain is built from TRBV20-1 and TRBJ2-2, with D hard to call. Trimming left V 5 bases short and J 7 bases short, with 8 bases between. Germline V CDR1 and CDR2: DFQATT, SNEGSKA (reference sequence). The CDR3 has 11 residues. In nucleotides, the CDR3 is TGCAGTGCTGGGTTGGGCGGGGAGCTGTTTTTT. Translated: CSAGLGGELFF.

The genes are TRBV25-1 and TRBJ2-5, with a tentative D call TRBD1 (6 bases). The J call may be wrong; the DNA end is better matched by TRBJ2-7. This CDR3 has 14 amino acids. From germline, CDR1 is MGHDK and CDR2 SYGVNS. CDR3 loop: CASSESPGTPEQYF. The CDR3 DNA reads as TGTGCCAGCAGTGAATCCCCCGGGACACCCGAGCAGTACTTC.

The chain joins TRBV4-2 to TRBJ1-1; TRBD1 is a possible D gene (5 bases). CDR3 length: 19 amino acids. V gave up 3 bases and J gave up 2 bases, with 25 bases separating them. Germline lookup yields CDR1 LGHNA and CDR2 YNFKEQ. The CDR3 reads CASSHSLKGHPGVNTEAFF. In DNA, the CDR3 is TGTGCCAGCAGCCACTCCTTGAAAGGACACCCCGGGGTAAACACTGAAGCTTTCTTT.

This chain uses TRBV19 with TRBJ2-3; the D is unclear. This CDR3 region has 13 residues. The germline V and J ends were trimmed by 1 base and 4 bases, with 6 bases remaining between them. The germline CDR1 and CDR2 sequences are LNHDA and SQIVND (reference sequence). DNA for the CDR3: TGTGCCAGTAGTATAGGAACACCAGATACGCAGTATTTT. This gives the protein CASSIGTPDTQYF.

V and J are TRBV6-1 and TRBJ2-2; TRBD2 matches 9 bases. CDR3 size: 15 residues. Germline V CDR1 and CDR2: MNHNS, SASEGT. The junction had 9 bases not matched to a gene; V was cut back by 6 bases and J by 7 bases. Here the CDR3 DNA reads TGTGCCAGCAGCCCGTCGAGCGGGGGGAGCGGGGAGCTGTTTTTT. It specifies CASSPSSGGSGELFF.

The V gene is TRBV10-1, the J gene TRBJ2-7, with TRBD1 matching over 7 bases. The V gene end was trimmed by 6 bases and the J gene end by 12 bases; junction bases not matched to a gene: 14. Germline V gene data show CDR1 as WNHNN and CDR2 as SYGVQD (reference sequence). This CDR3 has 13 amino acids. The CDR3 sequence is CASRGTDSTSLYF. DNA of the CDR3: TGCGCCAGCAGAGGGACAGACTCTACGAGTTTGTACTTC.

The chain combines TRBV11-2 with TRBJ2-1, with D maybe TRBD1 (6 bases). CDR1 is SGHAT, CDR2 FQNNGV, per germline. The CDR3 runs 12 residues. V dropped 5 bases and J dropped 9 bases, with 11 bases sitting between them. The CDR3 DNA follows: TGTGCCAGCAGCCTTTCAGGGGTTGAGCAGTTCTTC. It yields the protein CASSLSGVEQFF.